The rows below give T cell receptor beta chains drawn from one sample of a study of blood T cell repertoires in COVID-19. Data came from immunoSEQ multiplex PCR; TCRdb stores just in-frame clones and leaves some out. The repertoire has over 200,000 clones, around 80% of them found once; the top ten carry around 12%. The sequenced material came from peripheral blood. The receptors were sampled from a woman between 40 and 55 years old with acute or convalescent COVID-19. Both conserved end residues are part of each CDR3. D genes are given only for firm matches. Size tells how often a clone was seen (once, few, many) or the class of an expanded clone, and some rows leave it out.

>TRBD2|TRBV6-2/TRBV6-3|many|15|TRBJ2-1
TGTGCCAGCAGTCTAGCGGGAGGTACTGGCAATGAGCAGTTCTTC
CASSLAGGTGNEQFF
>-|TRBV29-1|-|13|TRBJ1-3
TGCAGCGTGCTCGTTTCGGCTGGAAACACCATATATTTT
CSVLVSAGNTIYF
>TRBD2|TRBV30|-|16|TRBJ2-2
TGTGCCTGGAGTAGGACTAGCGGGGGACCTACCGGGGAGCTGTTTTTT
CAWSRTSGGPTGELFF
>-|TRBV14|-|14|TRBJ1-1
TGTGCCAGCAGCCAATACCCGGGGGGGACTGAAGCTTTCTTT
CASSQYPGGTEAFF
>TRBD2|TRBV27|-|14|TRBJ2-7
TGTGCCAGCAGTTTAGCGGGAGTCGCCGGGGAGCAGTACTTC
CASSLAGVAGEQYF
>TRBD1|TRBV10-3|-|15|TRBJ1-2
TGTGCCATCAGTGAACGACAGGGGGTTTCTTATGGCTACACCTTC
CAISERQGVSYGYTF
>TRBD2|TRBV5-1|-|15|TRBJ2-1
TGCGCCAGCAGCTGGACTAGCGGGGGCAACAATGAGCAGTTCTTC
CASSWTSGGNNEQFF
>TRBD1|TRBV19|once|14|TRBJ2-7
TGTGCCAGTAGTATAGGCAGGGGGATGGTCGAGCAGTACTTC
CASSIGRGMVEQYF
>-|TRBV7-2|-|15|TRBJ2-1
TGTGCCAGCAGCTTAGCAACTACTACCTACAATGAGCAGTTCTTC
CASSLATTTYNEQFF
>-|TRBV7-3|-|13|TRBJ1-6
TGTGCCAGCAGCCCCTCGTCTAATTCACCCCTCCACTTT
CASSPSSNSPLHF
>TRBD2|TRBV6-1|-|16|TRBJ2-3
TGTGCCAGCAGTGTTGGTGGGGGGGTGGGCACAGATACGCAGTATTTT
CASSVGGGVGTDTQYF
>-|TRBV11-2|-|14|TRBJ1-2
TGTGCCAGCAGCCTCGCGGGAGGGGTAAATGGCTACACCTTC
CASSLAGGVNGYTF
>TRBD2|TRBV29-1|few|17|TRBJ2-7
TGCAGCGCATCCGGGACTAGGCGCCACAACTTCTCCTACGAGCAGTACTTC
CSASGTRRHNFSYEQYF
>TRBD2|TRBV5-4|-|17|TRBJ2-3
TGTGCCAGCAGCCCCCTCTTAGGGGCGGGGGGGGTTGATACGCAGTATTTT
CASSPLLGAGGVDTQYF
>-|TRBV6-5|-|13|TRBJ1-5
TGTGCCAGCACCGGAAAAGGGGCTCAGCCCCAGCATTTT
CASTGKGAQPQHF
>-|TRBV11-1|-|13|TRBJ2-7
TGTGCCAGCGCGACTTCTAGCTCCTACGAGCAGTACTTC
CASATSSSYEQYF
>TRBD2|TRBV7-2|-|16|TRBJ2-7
TGTGCCAGCAGCTTAACTAGCGGGAGGGCGCTGGGCGAGCAGTACTTC
CASSLTSGRALGEQYF
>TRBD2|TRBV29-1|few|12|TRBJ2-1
TGCAGCCTAGCGGGGGGGTCTAATGAGCAGTTCTTC
CSLAGGSNEQFF
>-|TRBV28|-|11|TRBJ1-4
TGTGCCAGCAGTTCCCCTTCAAAACTGTTTTTT
CASSSPSKLFF
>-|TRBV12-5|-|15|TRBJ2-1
TGTGCTAGTGGTAGAGGTAATAATGGCGGTAATGAGCAGTTCTTC
CASGRGNNGGNEQFF
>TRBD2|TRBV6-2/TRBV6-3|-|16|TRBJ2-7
TGTGCCAGCAGCGCCCGACTAGCGGGCCACTCCTACGAGCAGTACTTC
CASSARLAGHSYEQYF
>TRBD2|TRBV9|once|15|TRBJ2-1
TGTGCCAGCAGAGAGACTAGCGGGGGCTACAATGAGCAGTTCTTC
CASRETSGGYNEQFF
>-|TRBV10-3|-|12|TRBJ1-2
TGTGCCATCAGGACCACTACGGGTGGCTACACCTTC
CAIRTTTGGYTF
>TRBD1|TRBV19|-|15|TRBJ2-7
TGTGCCAGTAGTATGGAGACAGGGGGCATATACGAGCAGTACTTC
CASSMETGGIYEQYF
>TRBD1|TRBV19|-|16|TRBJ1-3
TGTGCCAGTAGTACCCCCCACAGGGGACGAGGGAACACCATATATTTT
CASSTPHRGRGNTIYF
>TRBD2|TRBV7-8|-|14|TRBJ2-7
TGTGCCAGCAGCTTATCGGGGGGGCCCTACGAGCAGTACTTC
CASSLSGGPYEQYF
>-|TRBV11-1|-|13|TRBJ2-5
TGTGCCAGCAGCTCCAGAAGGGGGGAGACCCAGTACTTC
CASSSRRGETQYF
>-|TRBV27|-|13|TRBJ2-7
TGTGCCAACAGCCCCCTGGGGCCCTACGAGCAGTACTTC
CANSPLGPYEQYF
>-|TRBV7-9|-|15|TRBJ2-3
TGTGCCAGCAGAAACCGGGGGAGTACCGCAGATACGCAGTATTTT
CASRNRGSTADTQYF
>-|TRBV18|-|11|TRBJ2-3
TGTGCCAGCTCACTAACAGATACGCAGTATTTT
CASSLTDTQYF
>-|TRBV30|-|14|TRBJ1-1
TGTGCCTGGAGTGTGTGGGGCTTGGGCACTGAAGCTTTCTTT
CAWSVWGLGTEAFF
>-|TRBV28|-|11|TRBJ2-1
TGTGCCAGCAGTTTATACAGGCGGTGGTTCTTC
CASSLYRRWFF
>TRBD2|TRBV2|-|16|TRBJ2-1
TGTGCCAGCAAAATCCCGGGACTAGACTCCTACAATGAGCAGTTCTTC
CASKIPGLDSYNEQFF
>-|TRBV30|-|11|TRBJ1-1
TGTGCCTCTGCAGTAACATTTGAAGCTTTCTTT
CASAVTFEAFF
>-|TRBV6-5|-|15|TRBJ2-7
TGTGCCAGCAGTTACGGTGGTGGGGGCCGCTACGAGCAGTACTTC
CASSYGGGGRYEQYF
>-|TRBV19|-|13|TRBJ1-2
TGTGCCGTAAGCCCAAAACCCTACTATGGCTACACCTTC
CAVSPKPYYGYTF
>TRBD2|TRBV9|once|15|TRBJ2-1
TGTGCCAGCAGCGTAATAGCGGGGTCCTACAATGAGCAGTTCTTC
CASSVIAGSYNEQFF
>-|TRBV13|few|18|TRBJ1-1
TGTGCCAGCAGAAAAAGGGAAATGATCAGGGGCATGAACACTGAAGCTTTCTTT
CASRKREMIRGMNTEAFF
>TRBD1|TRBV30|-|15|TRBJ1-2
TGTGCCTGGAGTGTAGTTCTACAGGGGACTTATGGCTACACCTTC
CAWSVVLQGTYGYTF
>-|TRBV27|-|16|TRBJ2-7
TGTGCCAGCAGTTTATCTTCGGACAGGGACTACTACGAGCAGTACTTC
CASSLSSDRDYYEQYF
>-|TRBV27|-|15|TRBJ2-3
TGTGCCAGCAGTTTAAGGCCTCAACCAGGAGATACGCAGTATTTT
CASSLRPQPGDTQYF
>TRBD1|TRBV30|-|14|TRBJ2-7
TGTGCCTGGAGTTTAACCGGGACAGGGAACGAGCAGTACTTC
CAWSLTGTGNEQYF
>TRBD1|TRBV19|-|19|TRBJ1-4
TGTGCCAGTACCCCGCAATTCCCGGGACAGGCTGCAACTAATGAAAAACTGTTTTTT
CASTPQFPGQAATNEKLFF
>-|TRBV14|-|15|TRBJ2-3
TGTGCCAGCAGCCAAGTTCGGTTGGGCACAGATACGCAGTATTTT
CASSQVRLGTDTQYF
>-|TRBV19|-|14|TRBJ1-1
TGTGCCAGTAGTATCCGGTCAAAAAGCACTGAAGCTTTCTTT
CASSIRSKSTEAFF
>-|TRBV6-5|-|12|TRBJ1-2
TGTGCCAGCAGTTACGGGGAGGGCGGCTACACCTTC
CASSYGEGGYTF
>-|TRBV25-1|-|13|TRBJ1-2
TGTGCCAGCAGTGAATTCGGGGGGGATGGCTACACCTTC
CASSEFGGDGYTF
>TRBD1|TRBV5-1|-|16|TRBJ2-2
TGCGCCAGCAGCTGGACAGGGGGGACAAACACCGGGGAGCTGTTTTTT
CASSWTGGTNTGELFF
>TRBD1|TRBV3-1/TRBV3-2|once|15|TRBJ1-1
TGTGCCAGCAGCCCTGATTATCAGGGGGACACTGAAGCTTTCTTT
CASSPDYQGDTEAFF
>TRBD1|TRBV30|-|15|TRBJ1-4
TGTGCCTGGAGTGTACTGCGGACAGGGAATGAAAAACTGTTTTTT
CAWSVLRTGNEKLFF
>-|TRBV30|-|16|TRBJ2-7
TGTGCCTGGAGTTCCCTCAACAGGGTAGAGGGGTACGAGCAGTACTTC
CAWSSLNRVEGYEQYF
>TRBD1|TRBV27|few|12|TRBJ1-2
TGTGCCAGCAGACACAGGGGCTATGGCTACACCTTC
CASRHRGYGYTF
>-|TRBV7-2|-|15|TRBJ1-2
TGTGCCAGCAGTATCCGGGATTTTGCTAACTATGGCTACACCTTC
CASSIRDFANYGYTF
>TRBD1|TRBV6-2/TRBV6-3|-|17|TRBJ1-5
TGTGCCAGCAGTAAGGGAACCGGGACAGGGGGCAATCAGCCCCAGCATTTT
CASSKGTGTGGNQPQHF
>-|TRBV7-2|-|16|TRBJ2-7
TGTGCCAGCAGGACCGGCCGGCAGGGAAGGACCTACGAGCAGTACTTC
CASRTGRQGRTYEQYF
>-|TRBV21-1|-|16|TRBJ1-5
TGTGCCAGCAAGGTATCGGGGCCAGGGGGCAATCAGCCCCAGCATTTT
CASKVSGPGGNQPQHF